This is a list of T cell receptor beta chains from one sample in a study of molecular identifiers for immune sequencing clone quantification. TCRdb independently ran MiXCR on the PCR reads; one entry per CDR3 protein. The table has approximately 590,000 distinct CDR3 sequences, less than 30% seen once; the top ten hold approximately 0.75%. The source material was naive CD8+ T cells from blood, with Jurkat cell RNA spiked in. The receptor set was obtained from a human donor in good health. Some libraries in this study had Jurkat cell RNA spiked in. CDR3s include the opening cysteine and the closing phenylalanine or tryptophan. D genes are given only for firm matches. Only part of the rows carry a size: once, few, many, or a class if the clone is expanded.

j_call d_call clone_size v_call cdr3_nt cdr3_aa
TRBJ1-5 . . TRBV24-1 TGTGCCACCAGTGGGGGGACACGGAACAATCAGCCCCAGCATTTT CATSGGTRNNQPQHF
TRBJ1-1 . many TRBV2 TGTGCCAGCAGTGAAGCGACAGGCGAGAACACTGAAGCTTTCTTT CASSEATGENTEAFF
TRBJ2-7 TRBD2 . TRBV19 TGTGCCAGTAGTATAGCAGGGACTAGCGACTACGAGCAGTACTTC CASSIAGTSDYEQYF
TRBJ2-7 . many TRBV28 TGTGCCAGCAGTAAAGGTTTAAGGGGGGGGGAGCAGTACTTC CASSKGLRGGEQYF
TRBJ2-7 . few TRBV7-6 TGTGCCAGCAGCCTTGGAGGGGCGGGGACCCACGAGCAGTACTTC CASSLGGAGTHEQYF
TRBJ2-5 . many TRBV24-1 TGTGCCACCAGTGATCGCCAGGGGTTACAAGAGACCCAGTACTTC CATSDRQGLQETQYF
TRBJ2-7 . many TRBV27 TGTGCCAGCAGTTTATCCCCCGGTTTTCAGTACTTC CASSLSPGFQYF
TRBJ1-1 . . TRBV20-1 TGCGGGGCCTCCGACTGGAACACTGAAGCTTTCTTT CGASDWNTEAFF
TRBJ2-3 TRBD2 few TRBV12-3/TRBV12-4 TGTGCCAGCAGTTTTTCTGGGAGCGGGAGTACAGATACGCAGTATTTT CASSFSGSGSTDTQYF
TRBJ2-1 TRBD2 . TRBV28 TGTGCCAGCAAGACGGGAGGGGGTAATGAGCAGTTCTTC CASKTGGGNEQFF
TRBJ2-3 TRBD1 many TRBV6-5 TGTGCCAGCAGCTTAGACAGGGGGCCTAGCACAGATACGCAGTATTTT CASSLDRGPSTDTQYF
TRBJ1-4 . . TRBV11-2 TGTGCCAGCACCCATCAGGCGGTTCCTAATGAAAAACTGTTTTTT CASTHQAVPNEKLFF
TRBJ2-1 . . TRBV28 TGTGCCAGCAGTTTATCATCCGGGTCTGATCCGTTCTTC CASSLSSGSDPFF
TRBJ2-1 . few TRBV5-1 TGCGCCAGCAGCTTGGTGGCAGGGAGCCCTCAGTTCTTC CASSLVAGSPQFF
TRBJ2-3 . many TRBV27 TGTGCCAGCAGTTTGATCGGGAGCAGGGGAGCAGATACGCAGTATTTT CASSLIGSRGADTQYF
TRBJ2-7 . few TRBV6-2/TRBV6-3 TGTGCCAGCAGTTACCCGCTGGTTGGCTCCTACGAGCAGTACTTC CASSYPLVGSYEQYF
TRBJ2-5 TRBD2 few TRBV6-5 TGTGCCAGCAGTTACTCGAGGGAGGGCGTGGGGATCCAGTACTTC CASSYSREGVGIQYF
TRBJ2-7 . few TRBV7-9 TGTGCCAGCAGCTCACGACTTGCCTACGAGCAGTACTTC CASSSRLAYEQYF
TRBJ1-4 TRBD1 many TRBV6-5 TGTGCCAGCAGTTCAAGGGGGCCTGAAAAACTGTTTTTT CASSSRGPEKLFF
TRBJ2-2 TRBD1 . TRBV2 TGTGCCAGCAGTGATATCTGGACAGGCGTAGCCGGGGAGCTGTTTTTT CASSDIWTGVAGELFF
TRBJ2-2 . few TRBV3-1 TGTGCCAGCAGCTCCCGTCTCGGTTCATCCGGGGAGCTGTTTTTT CASSSRLGSSGELFF
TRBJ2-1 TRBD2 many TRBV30 TGTGCCTGGAGTGCAGGACTAGCGGACAATGAGCAGTTCTTC CAWSAGLADNEQFF
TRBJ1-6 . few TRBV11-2 TGTGCCAGCAGCTTACTGGGACAAGCCTATAATTCACCCCTCCACTTT CASSLLGQAYNSPLHF
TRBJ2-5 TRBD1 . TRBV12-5 TGTGCTAGTGGCCCAGGGGGCTGGGGGGAGACCCAGTACTTC CASGPGGWGETQYF
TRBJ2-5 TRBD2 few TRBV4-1 TGCGCCAGCAGCCAAGATAGCGGGGGTGGAGAGACCCAGTACTTC CASSQDSGGGETQYF
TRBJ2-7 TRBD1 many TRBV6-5 TGTGCCAGCAGTTCTACTTCATCCGGGACAGAGGGTTACGAGCAGTACTTC CASSSTSSGTEGYEQYF
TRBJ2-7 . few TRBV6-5 TGTGCCAGCAGTTACAGCATTTCCTACGAGCAGTACTTC CASSYSISYEQYF
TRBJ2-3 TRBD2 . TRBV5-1 TGCGCCAGCAGCTCGGGGACTAGCGAGAGCACAGATACGCAGTATTTT CASSSGTSESTDTQYF
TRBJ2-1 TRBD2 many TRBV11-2 TGTGCCAGCAGCTTGCCGGGACTAGCGGTTCGCCCTTCCGACAATGAGCAGTTCTTC CASSLPGLAVRPSDNEQFF
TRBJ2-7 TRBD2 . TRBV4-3 TGCGCCAGCAGCCACGAATTTAGCGGGAGGGGGTACGAGCAGTACTTC CASSHEFSGRGYEQYF
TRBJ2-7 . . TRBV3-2 TGTGCCAGCAGCCAGGGACCCCCCGCCTACGAGCAGTACTTC CASSQGPPAYEQYF
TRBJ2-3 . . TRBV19 TGTGCCAGTAGTATGCTCCGGACTCCGCCAGATACGCAGTATTTT CASSMLRTPPDTQYF
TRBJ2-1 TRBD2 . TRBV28 TGTGCCAGCAGTGGGACCGGACTAGCGGGAGTCAATGAGCAGTTCTTC CASSGTGLAGVNEQFF
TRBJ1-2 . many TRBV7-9 TGTGCCAGCAGCTTACTCCTGAGAACTAACTATGGCTACACCTTC CASSLLLRTNYGYTF
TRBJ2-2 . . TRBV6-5 TGTGCCAGCAGTTACACAACAGGGATTACCGGGGAGCTGTTTTTT CASSYTTGITGELFF
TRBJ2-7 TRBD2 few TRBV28 TGTGCCAGCAGTCTGGGACTAGCGGGAGGAATCGACGAGCAGTACTTC CASSLGLAGGIDEQYF
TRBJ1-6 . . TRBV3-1 TGTGCCAGCAGCCAATCTGTTCAGCCCGAACCTAATTCACCCCTCCACTTT CASSQSVQPEPNSPLHF
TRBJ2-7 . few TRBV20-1 TGCAGTGCTAGCGGGCGGTCCTACTCCTACGAGCAGTACTTC CSASGRSYSYEQYF
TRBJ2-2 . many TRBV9 TGTGCCAGCAGCGTAGCGATGGGAAGCACCGGGGAGCTGTTTTTT CASSVAMGSTGELFF
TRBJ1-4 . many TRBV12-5 TGTGCTAGTGGTTTGGGGGTGACGTTTGAAAAACTGTTTTTT CASGLGVTFEKLFF
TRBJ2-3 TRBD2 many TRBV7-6 TGTGCCAGCAGCTTAGGTCTAGCGGGGGTCGCCCAGGATACGCAGTATTTT CASSLGLAGVAQDTQYF
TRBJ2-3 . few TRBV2 TGTGCCAGCAATCCAGCGAGAGTGGGCCCAGATACGCAGTATTTT CASNPARVGPDTQYF
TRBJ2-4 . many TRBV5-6 TGTGCCAGCACCCCAGGCCTGGATTCTCCAGCGCTAGCCAAAAACATTCAGTACTTC CASTPGLDSPALAKNIQYF
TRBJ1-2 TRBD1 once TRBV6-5 TGTGCCGGCAAGACAGGGCACGAACTCTATGGCTACACCTTC CAGKTGHELYGYTF
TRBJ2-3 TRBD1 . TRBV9 TGTGCCAGCAGTGGGGAGGGGGGACAGGGGCCGGATACGCAGTATTTT CASSGEGGQGPDTQYF
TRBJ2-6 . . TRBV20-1 TGCAGTGCTAGAGTCGGATCCCACTCTGGGGCCAACGTCCTGACTTTC CSARVGSHSGANVLTF
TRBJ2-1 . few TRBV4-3 TGCGCCAGCAGCCAAGATGCCCTCGCGGGGCTTGAGCAGTTCTTC CASSQDALAGLEQFF
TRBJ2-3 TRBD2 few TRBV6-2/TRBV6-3 TGTGCCAGCAGTTACTCGACCGAAGGTGCTAGCGGGGCGCCTGATACGCAGTATTTT CASSYSTEGASGAPDTQYF
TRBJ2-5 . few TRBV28 TGTGCCAGCAGTTTATTACCCGGAGAGACCCAGTACTTC CASSLLPGETQYF
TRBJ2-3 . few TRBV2 TGTGCCGGCAGTGACCAAGCGGATATTAGCACAGATACGCAGTATTTT CAGSDQADISTDTQYF
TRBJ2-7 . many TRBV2 TGTGCCAGCAGTCCGTTCTACGAGCAGTACTTC CASSPFYEQYF
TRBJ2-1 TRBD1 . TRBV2 TGTGCCATCAGACAGGGGAGCCAGTTGCCGTACAATGAGCAGTTCTTC CAIRQGSQLPYNEQFF
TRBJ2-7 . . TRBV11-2 TGTGCCAGCAGCCAGCGGGACAGGAGCTCCTACGAGCAGTACTTC CASSQRDRSSYEQYF
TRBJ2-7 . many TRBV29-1 TGCAGCGTTGAGTCAGCCTCAGTACCCTACGAGCAGTACTTC CSVESASVPYEQYF
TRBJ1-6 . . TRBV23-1 TGCGCCAGCCTCTTGACAGGCGATACTATATATAATTCACCCCTCCACTTT CASLLTGDTIYNSPLHF